This passage covers 29 T cell receptor beta chains from one sample sequenced in a study of T cells in Graves' hyperthyroidism and ophthalmopathy. The TCR beta CDR3 regions underwent amplification using RNA transcripts as the source. The TCR CDR3 was amplified in a first-round RT-PCR using the HTBI primer set. MiXCR, run by TCRdb on the multiplex PCR reads, gives a single entry per CDR3 protein. The sample shows around 400,000 distinct CDR3 sequences, 25% of them seen only once. Sequenced sample: blood. Every receptor here comes from a man aged 45-60 years with Graves' hyperthyroidism.

The table lists this clonotype with many counts. This sequence joins TRBV12-3 or TRBV12-4 and TRBJ2-7, with D possibly being TRBD2 (5 bases). The germline V and J ends were trimmed by 5 bases and 0 bases, with 14 bases remaining between them. The CDR3 runs to 15 residues. The DNA for the CDR3 is TGTGCCAGCAGTCCCTCCGGACTCAGCTCCTACGAGCAGTACTTC. Protein: CASSPSGLSSYEQYF.

This clonotype was detected only a few times. The V and J genes are TRBV11-2 and TRBJ2-3; D is unresolved. This CDR3 is built from 13 residues. CDR1 and CDR2 from the germline V gene are SGHAT and FQNNGV. With 7 bases removed from V and 5 bases from J, the gap between germline ends came to 13 bases. This CDR3 reads CASNHPGEDTQYF. For the CDR3, the DNA is TGTGCCAGCAACCACCCTGGGGAAGATACGCAGTATTTT.

This clonotype was counted only a few times. The chain recombines TRBV20-1 with TRBJ2-7; D is tentatively TRBD1 or TRBD2 (5 bases each). Germline V gene sequence: CDR1 DFQATT, CDR2 SNEGSKA (reference sequence). Trimming pared 2 bases from V and 7 bases from J, leaving 18 bases between. The length of the CDR3 is 14 residues. The CDR3 loop reads CSARRWDRGKEQYF. For the CDR3, the DNA is TGCAGTGCTAGAAGATGGGACCGGGGTAAAGAGCAGTACTTC.

This clonotype occurred many times. The chain recombines TRBV5-1 with TRBJ2-3, with D perhaps TRBD2 (6 bases). Germline loops: CDR1 SGHRS, CDR2 YFSETQ. V dropped 5 bases and J dropped 5 bases, with 18 bases sitting between them. CDR3 length: 15 amino acids. The CDR3 sequence is CASSLLALSGDTQYF. As DNA, the CDR3 is TGCGCCAGCAGTCTTCTAGCGCTATCAGGAGATACGCAGTATTTT.

This clonotype was found many times. V usage is TRBV11-2 and J usage is TRBJ1-1, with D unresolved. Germline V lookup: CDR1 SGHAT, CDR2 FQNNGV. The CDR3 runs to 14 residues. V lost 5 bases to trimming and J lost 3 bases, with 13 bases between them. DNA for the CDR3: TGTGCCAGCAGCGTTATTACCCGGGACACTGAAGCTTTCTTT. It codes for CASSVITRDTEAFF.

This clonotype was counted ten times or more. The J gene is TRBJ1-3, the V gene TRBV3-1, with D uncertain. Germline loops: CDR1 LGHDT, CDR2 YNNKEL (reference sequence). Trimming cost V 4 bases and J 0 bases, with 7 bases left between them. The CDR3 has 14 residues. CDR3 in amino acids: CASSPGGSGNTIYF. DNA for the CDR3: TGTGCCAGCAGCCCGGGAGGCTCTGGAAACACCATATATTTT.

This chain links TRBV7-2 with TRBJ2-3, with 9 bases that match TRBD2. V dropped 2 bases and J dropped 2; count of bases not matched to a gene: 11. This CDR3 comprises 18 residues. Germline values: CDR1 SGHTA, CDR2 FQGNSA. The CDR3 reads CASSLIPVGGRATDTQYF. CDR3 in DNA: TGTGCCAGCAGCTTAATCCCCGTTGGCGGGAGGGCCACAGATACGCAGTATTTT. Full variable domain (remainder filled in from reference TRBV7-2 and TRBJ2-3): GAGVSQSPSNKVTEKGKDVELRCDPISGHTALYWYRQSLGQGLEFLIYFQGNSAPDKSGLPSDRFSAERTGGSVSTLTIQRTQQEDSAVYLCASSLIPVGGRATDTQYFGPGTRLTVL.

This clonotype was recorded many times. The chain links TRBV28 to TRBJ2-7; the match to TRBD1 covers 8 bases. J lost 2 bases, V lost 4 bases, and 10 bases had no gene match. Germline V lookup: CDR1 MDHEN, CDR2 SYDVKM. There are 16 residues in the CDR3. The CDR3 region is CASSSPTGGRAYEQYF. CDR3 nucleotides: TGTGCCAGCAGTTCCCCCACAGGGGGTAGGGCCTACGAGCAGTACTTC.

J is TRBJ2-1 and V is TRBV7-3; weak D call: TRBD1 (6 bases). Germline V gene data show CDR1 as SGHTA and CDR2 as FQGTGA. The CDR3 totals 14 residues. Trimming took off 5 bases at V and 6 bases at J, with 14 bases between the two ends. CDR3 region: CASSTSRGGNEQFF. The CDR3 DNA sequence: TGTGCCAGCAGCACGTCCCGAGGGGGCAATGAGCAGTTCTTC.

J is TRBJ2-3 and V is TRBV5-1; D is unclear. Germline CDR1 and CDR2: SGHRS and YFSETQ. V was cut by 4 bases and J by 6 bases, with 12 bases left in between. This CDR3 spans 13 amino acids. In DNA form, the CDR3 reads TGCGCCAGCAGCGTGACCAGAAGGGATACGCAGTATTTT. It codes for CASSVTRRDTQYF.

V and J are TRBV3-1 and TRBJ1-1, with D perhaps TRBD1 (6 bases). The CDR3 has 13 amino acids. Per germline, CDR1 LGHDT and CDR2 YNNKEL (reference sequence). The V end was cut by 4 bases, the J end by 11 bases, with 17 bases between. The CDR3 sequence is CASSPKGGTWAFF. The CDR3 nucleotides read TGTGCCAGCAGCCCCAAAGGGGGGACTTGGGCTTTCTTT.

This clonotype was observed a handful of times. The J gene is TRBJ2-2, the V gene TRBV6-1; the D is unclear. Germline CDR1 is MNHNS and CDR2 is SASEGT. The V and J ends lost 6 bases and 1 base respectively, with 3 bases between them. The CDR3 sequence is 12 residues long. CDR3 region: CASRKNTGELFF. CDR3 nucleotide sequence: TGTGCCAGCAGAAAGAACACCGGGGAGCTGTTTTTT.

J is TRBJ1-2 and V is TRBV11-2, with TRBD1 identical over 7 bases. Trimming took 5 bases from V and 4 from J; bases not matched to a gene: 4. This CDR3 has 13 amino acids. The germline V gene encodes CDR1 SGHAT and CDR2 FQNNGV. The CDR3, as DNA: TGTGCCAGCAGCGCCCGGGACAGCTATGGCTACACCTTC. This translates into CASSARDSYGYTF. The full variable domain, rest sourced from reference TRBV11-2 and TRBJ1-2, is EAGVAQSPRYKIIEKRQSVAFWCNPISGHATLYWYQQILGQGPKLLIQFQNNGVVDDSQLPKDRFSAERLKGVDSTLKIQPAKLEDSAVYLCASSARDSYGYTFGSGTRLTVV.

The chain recombines TRBV24-1 with TRBJ2-3, with 8 bases matching TRBD2. The CDR3 length is 16 residues. Germline values: CDR1 KGHDR, CDR2 SFDVKD. V was pared by 9 bases and J by 4 bases, with 14 bases of the junction left unmatched. The CDR3 DNA sequence: TGTGCCACCGCTGATCCGGGAGGGCCGGGGGCAGATACGCAGTATTTT. Protein product: CATADPGGPGADTQYF.

The table lists this clonotype with many counts. The chain couples TRBV28 to TRBJ1-1; 7 nucleotides match TRBD1. Per the germline V gene, CDR1 is MDHEN and CDR2 is SYDVKM. There are 11 residues in the CDR3. As DNA, the CDR3 is TGTTCGACAGGGCGGAACACTGAAGCTTTCTTT. This encodes CSTGRNTEAFF.

Only a few counts were recorded for this clonotype. The gene calls are TRBV20-1 and TRBJ2-1, with 7 bases aligning to TRBD1. Trimming removed 2 bases from V and 5 bases from J; junction bases left unmatched: 6. CDR3 length: 14 residues. The germline gives CDR1 DFQATT, CDR2 SNEGSKA (reference sequence). The CDR3: CSARIGGPDNEQFF. The CDR3 DNA reads as TGCAGTGCTAGAATAGGGGGCCCTGACAATGAGCAGTTCTTC.

The J gene is TRBJ2-3, the V gene TRBV10-3, with D perhaps matching TRBD1 (5 bases). CDR3 length equals 14 residues. Germline CDR1 ENHRY, CDR2 SYGVKD. Trimming took off 2 bases at V and 5 bases at J, with 11 bases between the two ends. CDR3 amino acids: CAISERGFGDTQYF. As DNA, the CDR3 is TGTGCCATCAGTGAGAGGGGATTTGGAGATACGCAGTATTTT.

J is TRBJ2-3 and V is TRBV6-1, with 8 positions matching TRBD1. Germline V gene sequence: CDR1 MNHNS, CDR2 SASEGT. V was pared by 6 bases and J by 7 bases, with 12 bases of the junction left unmatched. The CDR3 is 15 amino acids. The CDR3 DNA reads as TGTGCCAGCAGACCGCCAGGGACAGGCAAATATACGCAGTATTTT. Translation: CASRPPGTGKYTQYF.

The chain links TRBV30 to TRBJ2-2; weak D call: TRBD2 (6 bases). CDR3 length equals 14 residues. The germline V gene encodes CDR1 GTSNPN and CDR2 SVGIG (reference sequence). V was shortened by 0 bases and J by 8 bases, with 13 bases between the two germline ends. The DNA of the CDR3 is TGTGCCTGGAGTGTATCCGGGACTTTTGGGGAGCTGTTTTTT. This codes for CAWSVSGTFGELFF.

There are many counts of this clonotype. This chain links TRBV2 with TRBJ2-7; D is undetermined. Trimming removed 3 bases at V and 4 bases at J, with 13 bases between. This CDR3 is 14 amino acids long. In germline, CDR1 is SNHLY, CDR2 FYNNEI. The DNA of the CDR3 is TGTGCCAGCAGTGACACAAACGTACCTTACGAGCAGTACTTC. Encoded protein: CASSDTNVPYEQYF.

The rearrangement joins TRBV20-1 to TRBJ2-3; weak D call: TRBD1 (5 bases). Trimming pared 6 bases from V and 4 bases from J, leaving 11 bases between. Germline CDR1 reads DFQATT; CDR2 reads SNEGSKA (reference sequence). This CDR3 comprises 12 residues. CDR3 region: CSALTQADTQYF. CDR3 DNA sequence: TGCAGTGCCCTTACACAGGCAGATACGCAGTATTTT.

There are a few counts of this clonotype. The V call is TRBV2, the J call TRBJ1-6; D is uncertain. The V gene's germline CDR1 is SNHLY and CDR2 FYNNEI. V gave up 2 bases and J gave up 14 bases, with 13 bases separating them. There are 13 residues in the CDR3. CDR3 DNA: TGTGCCAGCAGTGAACTGGGCGTTGTCTCCCTCCACTTT. Translation: CASSELGVVSLHF.

This clonotype appeared many times. The chain employs TRBV6-1 and TRBJ2-2; 7 bases match TRBD1. This CDR3 comprises 16 residues. Germline V lookup: CDR1 MNHNS, CDR2 SASEGT. J lost 3 bases, V lost 5 bases, and 9 bases had no gene match. CDR3 sequence reads: CASSSLGGEDTGELFF. The CDR3 DNA reads as TGTGCCAGCAGTTCGCTAGGGGGCGAGGACACCGGGGAGCTGTTTTTT.

This clonotype was observed a few times. The chain carries TRBV5-1 and TRBJ1-6; D is unclear. The CDR3 is 15 residues long. V was clipped by 1 base and J by 5 bases, with 10 bases between them. Germline-derived CDR1 and CDR2 are SGHRS and YFSETQ. The CDR3 here is CASSLWGMNNSPLHF. Here the CDR3 DNA reads TGCGCCAGCAGCTTGTGGGGAATGAATAATTCACCCCTCCACTTT.

This chain uses TRBV29-1 with TRBJ2-1; 9 bases line up with TRBD2. Germline assignment: CDR1 SQVTM and CDR2 ANQGSEA. V gave up 5 bases and J gave up 6 bases; unmatched junction bases: 5. This CDR3 has 13 residues. This CDR3 is CSVILAGTNEQFF. The CDR3 bases are TGCAGCGTTATCCTAGCGGGAACCAATGAGCAGTTCTTC.

The chain uses TRBV15 and TRBJ1-1; a weak D match, TRBD1 (5 bases). The CDR3 contains 13 residues. Germline V lookup: CDR1 LNHNV, CDR2 YYDKDF (reference sequence). V lost 5 bases and J 6 bases, leaving 13 bases between the germline ends. Written as DNA, the CDR3 is TGTGCCACCAGCCGACCAGGGAGGCCTGAAGCTTTCTTT. Its protein is CATSRPGRPEAFF.

This chain joins TRBV11-2 and TRBJ1-3; D remains unclear. Germline lookup yields CDR1 SGHAT and CDR2 FQNNGV. The CDR3 sequence is 14 residues long. Trimming took off 5 bases at V and 0 bases at J, with 8 bases between the two ends. CDR3 DNA sequence: TGTGCCAGCAGCGCGAGATACTCTGGAAACACCATATATTTT. Protein: CASSARYSGNTIYF.

This clonotype has only a few counts. The CDR3 is CASSARTGVTDTQYF. CDR3 in DNA: TGTGCCAGCAGTGCGAGGACCGGAGTTACAGATACGCAGTATTTT. The V gene is TRBV25-1, the J gene TRBJ2-3; D is unresolved. The CDR3 totals 15 residues. Per the germline V gene, CDR1 is MGHDK and CDR2 is SYGVNS. Trimming cost V 4 bases and J 3 bases, with 14 bases left between them.

This clonotype was counted only a few times. The chain links TRBV2 to TRBJ1-1, with 8 bases fitting TRBD1. The V gene's germline CDR1 is SNHLY and CDR2 FYNNEI. V was clipped by 6 bases and J by 10 bases; unmatched bases: 7. The CDR3 is 12 residues long. The CDR3 loop reads CASRDGQGLAFF. In DNA, the CDR3 is TGTGCCAGCAGAGACGGACAGGGCCTAGCTTTCTTT.